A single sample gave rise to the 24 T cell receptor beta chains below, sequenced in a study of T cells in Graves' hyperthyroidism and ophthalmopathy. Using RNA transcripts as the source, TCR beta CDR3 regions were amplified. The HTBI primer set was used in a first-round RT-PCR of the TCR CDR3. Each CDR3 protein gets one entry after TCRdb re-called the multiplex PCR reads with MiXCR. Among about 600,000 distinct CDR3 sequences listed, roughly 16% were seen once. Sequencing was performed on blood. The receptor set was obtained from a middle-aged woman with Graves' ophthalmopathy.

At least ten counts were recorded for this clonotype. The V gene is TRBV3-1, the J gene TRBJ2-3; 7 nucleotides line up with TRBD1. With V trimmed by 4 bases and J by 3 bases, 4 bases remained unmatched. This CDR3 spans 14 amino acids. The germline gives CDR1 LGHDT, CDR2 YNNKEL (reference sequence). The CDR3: CASSRRGRTDTQYF. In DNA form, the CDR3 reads TGTGCCAGCAGCCGAAGGGGGCGAACAGATACGCAGTATTTT.

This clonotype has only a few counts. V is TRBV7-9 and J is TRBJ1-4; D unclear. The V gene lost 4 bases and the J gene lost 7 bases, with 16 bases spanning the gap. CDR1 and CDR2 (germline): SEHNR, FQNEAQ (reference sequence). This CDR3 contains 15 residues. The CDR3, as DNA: TGTGCCAGCAGCTCCCTGACGCAGGCCCTTGAAAAACTGTTTTTT. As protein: CASSSLTQALEKLFF. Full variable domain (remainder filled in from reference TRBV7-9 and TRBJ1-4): DTGVSQNPRHKITKRGQNVTFRCDPISEHNRLYWYRQTLGQGPEFLTYFQNEAQLEKSRLLSDRFSAERPKGSFSTLEIQRTEQGDSAMYLCASSSLTQALEKLFFGSGTQLSVL.

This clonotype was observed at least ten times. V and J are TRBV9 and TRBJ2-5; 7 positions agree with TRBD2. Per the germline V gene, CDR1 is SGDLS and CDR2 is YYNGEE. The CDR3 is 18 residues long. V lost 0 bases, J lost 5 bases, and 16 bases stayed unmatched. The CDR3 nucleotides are TGTGCCAGCAGCGTAGCCCCGGGACGGGGGGAGACGAAGGAGACCCAGTACTTC. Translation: CASSVAPGRGETKETQYF. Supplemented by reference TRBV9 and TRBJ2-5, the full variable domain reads DSGVTQTPKHLITATGQRVTLRCSPRSGDLSVYWYQQSLDQGLQFLIQYYNGEERAKGNILERFSAQQFPDLHSELNLSSLELGDSALYFCASSVAPGRGETKETQYFGPGTRLLVL.

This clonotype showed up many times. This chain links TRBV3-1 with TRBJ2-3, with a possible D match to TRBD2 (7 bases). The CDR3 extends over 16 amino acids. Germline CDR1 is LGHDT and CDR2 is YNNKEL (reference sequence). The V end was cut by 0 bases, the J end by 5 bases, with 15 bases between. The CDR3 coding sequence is TGTGCCAGCAGCCAAGATATGGGGGGGGCGGAAGATACGCAGTATTTT. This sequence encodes CASSQDMGGAEDTQYF.

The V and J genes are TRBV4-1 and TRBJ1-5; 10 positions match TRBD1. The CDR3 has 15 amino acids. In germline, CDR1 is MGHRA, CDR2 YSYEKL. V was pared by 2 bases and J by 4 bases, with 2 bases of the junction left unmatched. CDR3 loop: CASSQPGQGNQPQHF. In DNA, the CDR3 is TGCGCCAGCAGCCAACCGGGACAGGGGAATCAGCCCCAGCATTTT.

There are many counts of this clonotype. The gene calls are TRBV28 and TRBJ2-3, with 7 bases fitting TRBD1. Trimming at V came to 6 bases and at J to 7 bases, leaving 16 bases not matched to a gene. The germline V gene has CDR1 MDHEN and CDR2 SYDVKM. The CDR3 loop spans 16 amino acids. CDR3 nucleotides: TGTGCCAGCAGGGAAGGTGGGACAGAGGGCACGAATACGCAGTATTTT. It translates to CASREGGTEGTNTQYF.

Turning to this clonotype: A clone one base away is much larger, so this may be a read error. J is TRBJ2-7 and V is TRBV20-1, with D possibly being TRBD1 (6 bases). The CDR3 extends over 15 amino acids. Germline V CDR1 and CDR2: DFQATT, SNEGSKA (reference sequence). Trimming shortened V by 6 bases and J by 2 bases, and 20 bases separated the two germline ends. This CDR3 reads CSAPAGQRWTYEQYF. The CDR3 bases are TGCAGTGCCCCCGCAGGACAGAGGTGGACCTACGAGCAGTACTTC.

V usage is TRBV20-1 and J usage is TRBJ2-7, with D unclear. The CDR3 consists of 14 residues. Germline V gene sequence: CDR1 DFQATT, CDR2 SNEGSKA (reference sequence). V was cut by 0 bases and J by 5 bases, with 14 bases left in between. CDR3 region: CSARDRSVWDEQYF. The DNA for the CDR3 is TGCAGTGCTAGAGATCGATCGGTTTGGGACGAGCAGTACTTC.

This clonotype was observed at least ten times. The CDR3 DNA is TGTGCCATCAGGGGACAGGGTCTCGATGAGCAGTTCTTC. The encoded protein is CAIRGQGLDEQFF. This chain joins TRBV10-3 and TRBJ2-1, with 9 bases that match TRBD1. The CDR3 has 13 amino acids. Germline CDR1 reads ENHRY; CDR2 reads SYGVKD. With 6 bases clipped from V and 8 bases from J, the junction kept 5 bases outside the gene matches.

The CDR3 nucleotides are TGTGCCAGCAGCCACATTTTTAGCGCGGGCCCGACCTACGAGCAGTACTTC. As protein: CASSHIFSAGPTYEQYF. This rearrangement joins TRBV3-1 to TRBJ2-7; possibly TRBD2 for D (5 bases). The CDR3 consists of 17 residues. The germline CDR1 and CDR2 sequences are LGHDT and YNNKEL (reference sequence). Trimming took 3 bases from V and 2 from J, leaving 20 bases between them.

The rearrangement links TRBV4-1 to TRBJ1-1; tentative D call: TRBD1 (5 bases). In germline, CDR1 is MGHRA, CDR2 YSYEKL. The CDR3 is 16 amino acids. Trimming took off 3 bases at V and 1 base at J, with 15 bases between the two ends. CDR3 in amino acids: CASSQKYGQANTEAFF. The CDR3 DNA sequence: TGCGCCAGCAGCCAGAAATACGGACAAGCGAACACTGAAGCTTTCTTT.

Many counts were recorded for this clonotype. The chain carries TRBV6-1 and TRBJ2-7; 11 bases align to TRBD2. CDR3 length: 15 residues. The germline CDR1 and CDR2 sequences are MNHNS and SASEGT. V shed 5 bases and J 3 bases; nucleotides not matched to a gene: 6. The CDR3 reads CASSSGGLAVYEQYF. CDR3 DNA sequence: TGTGCCAGCAGTTCCGGGGGACTAGCGGTCTACGAGCAGTACTTC.

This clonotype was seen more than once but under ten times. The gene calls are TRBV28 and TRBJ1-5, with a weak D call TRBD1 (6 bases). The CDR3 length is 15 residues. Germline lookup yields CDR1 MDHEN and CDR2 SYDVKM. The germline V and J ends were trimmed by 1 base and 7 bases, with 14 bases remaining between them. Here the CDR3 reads CASSLYAGVNQPQHF. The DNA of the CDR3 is TGTGCCAGCAGTTTATATGCAGGGGTGAACCAGCCCCAGCATTTT.

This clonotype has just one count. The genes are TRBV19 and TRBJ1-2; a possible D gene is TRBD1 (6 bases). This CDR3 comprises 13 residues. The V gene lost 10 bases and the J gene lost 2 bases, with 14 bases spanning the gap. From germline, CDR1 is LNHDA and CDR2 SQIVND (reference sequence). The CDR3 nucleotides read TGTGCCACTGAGGACAGAGAGAACTATGGCTACACCTTC. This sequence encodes CATEDRENYGYTF.

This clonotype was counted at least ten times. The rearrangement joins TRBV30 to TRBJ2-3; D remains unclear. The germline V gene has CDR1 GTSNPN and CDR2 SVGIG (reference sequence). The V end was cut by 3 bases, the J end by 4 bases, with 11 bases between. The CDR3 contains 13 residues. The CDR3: CAWRVTLADTQYF. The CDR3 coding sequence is TGTGCCTGGAGGGTGACACTGGCAGATACGCAGTATTTT.

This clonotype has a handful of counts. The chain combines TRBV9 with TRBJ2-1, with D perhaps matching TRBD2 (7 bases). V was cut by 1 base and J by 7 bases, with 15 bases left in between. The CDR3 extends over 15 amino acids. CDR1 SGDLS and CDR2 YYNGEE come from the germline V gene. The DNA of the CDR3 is TGTGCCAGCAGCGTATTTGGGGGAGGGGGAAATGAGCAGTTCTTC. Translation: CASSVFGGGGNEQFF.

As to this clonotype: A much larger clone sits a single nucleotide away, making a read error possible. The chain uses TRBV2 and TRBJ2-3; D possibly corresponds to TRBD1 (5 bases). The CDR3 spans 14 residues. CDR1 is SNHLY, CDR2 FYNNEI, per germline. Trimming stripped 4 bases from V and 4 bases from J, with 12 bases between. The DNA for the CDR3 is TGTGCCAGCAGTGGGTTTGGGGCGCCAGATACGCAGTATTTT. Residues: CASSGFGAPDTQYF.

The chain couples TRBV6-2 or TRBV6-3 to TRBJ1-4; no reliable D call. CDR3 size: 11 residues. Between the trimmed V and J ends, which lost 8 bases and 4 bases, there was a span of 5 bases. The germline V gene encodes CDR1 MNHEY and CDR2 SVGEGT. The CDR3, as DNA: TGTGCCAGCCTTTTTAATGAAAAACTGTTTTTT. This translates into CASLFNEKLFF.

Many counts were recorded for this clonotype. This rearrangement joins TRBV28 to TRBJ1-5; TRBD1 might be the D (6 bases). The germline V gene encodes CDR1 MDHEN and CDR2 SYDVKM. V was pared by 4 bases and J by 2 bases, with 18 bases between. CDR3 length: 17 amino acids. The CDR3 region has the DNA TGTGCCAGCAGTTCGTACAGGGAGGTGATAGGCAATCAGCCCCAGCATTTT. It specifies CASSSYREVIGNQPQHF.

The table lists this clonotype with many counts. CDR3 in amino acids: CASYSHLGHRGRIYNSPLHF. Written as DNA, the CDR3 is TGTGCCAGCTATTCACACCTGGGGCACAGGGGGCGAATCTATAATTCACCCCTCCACTTT. The chain joins TRBV28 to TRBJ1-6, with 9 bases matching TRBD1. V gave up 8 bases and J gave up 3 bases; unmatched junction bases: 20. From germline, CDR1 is MDHEN and CDR2 SYDVKM. The CDR3 spans 20 residues.

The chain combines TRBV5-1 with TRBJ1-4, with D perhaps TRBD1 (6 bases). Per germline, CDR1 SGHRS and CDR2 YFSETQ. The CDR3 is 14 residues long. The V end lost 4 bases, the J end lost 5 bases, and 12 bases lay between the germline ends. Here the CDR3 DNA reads TGCGCCAGCAGCACACAGGGCCAGAATGAAAAACTGTTTTTT. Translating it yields CASSTQGQNEKLFF.

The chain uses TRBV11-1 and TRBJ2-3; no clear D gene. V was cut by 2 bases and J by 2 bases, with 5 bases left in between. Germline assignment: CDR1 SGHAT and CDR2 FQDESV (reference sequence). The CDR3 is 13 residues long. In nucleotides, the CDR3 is TGTGCCAGCAGCTTACAGCCCACAGATACGCAGTATTTT. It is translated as CASSLQPTDTQYF.

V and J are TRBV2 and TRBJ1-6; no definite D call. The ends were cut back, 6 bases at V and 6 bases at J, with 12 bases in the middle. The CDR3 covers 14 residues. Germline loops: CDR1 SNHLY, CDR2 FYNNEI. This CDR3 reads CASRTQVSNSPLHF. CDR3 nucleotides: TGTGCCAGCAGGACGCAGGTCTCTAATTCACCCCTCCACTTT.

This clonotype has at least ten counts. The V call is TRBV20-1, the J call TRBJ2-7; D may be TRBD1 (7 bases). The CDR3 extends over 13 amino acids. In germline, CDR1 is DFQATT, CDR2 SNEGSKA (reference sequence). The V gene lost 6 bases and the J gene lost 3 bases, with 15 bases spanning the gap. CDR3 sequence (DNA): TGCAGTGCCAGGGGGGACAAGAACTACGAGCAGTACTTC. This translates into CSARGDKNYEQYF.